The clone carrying this TCR beta chain was seen only a few times. The antigen is not known. The germline CDR1 and CDR2 sequences are MNHNS and SASEGT. Trimming pared 4 bases from V and 11 bases from J, leaving 17 bases between. The CDR3 is made up of 13 amino acids. The use of a sample-barcoded 5' primer and a J-beta primer mix characterized a second PCR of roughly 6 to 11 cycles. A single record per CDR3 protein comes from TCRdb applying MiXCR to the 5' RACE reads. The sample lists roughly 860,000 distinct CDR3 sequences, approximately 67% occurring once. The data stem from a study of blood T cells in healthy people across ages. Points from the study as a whole: Higher diversity and more naive CD4+ cells were features of long-lived donors, compared to aged donors.

Sequencing was performed on blood. The chain uses TRBV6-1 and TRBJ2-5; no definite D call. The receptor was derived from a man aged 25-45 years in good health. Here the CDR3 DNA reads TGTGCCAGCAGTGGGACGGATTCACTGGTGCAGTACTTC. It translates to CASSGTDSLVQYF.